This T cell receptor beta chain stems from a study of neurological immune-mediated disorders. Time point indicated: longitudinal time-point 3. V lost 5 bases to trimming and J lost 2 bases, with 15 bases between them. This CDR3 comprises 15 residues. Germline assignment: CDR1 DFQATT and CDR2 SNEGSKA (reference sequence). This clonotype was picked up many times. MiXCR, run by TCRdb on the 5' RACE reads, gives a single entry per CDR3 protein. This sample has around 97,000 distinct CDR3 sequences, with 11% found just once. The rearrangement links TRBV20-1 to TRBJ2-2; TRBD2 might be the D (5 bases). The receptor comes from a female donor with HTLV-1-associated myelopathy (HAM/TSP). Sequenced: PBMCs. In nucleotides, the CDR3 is TGCAGTGCTCCCGAGGGCCTAGCTAACACCGGGGAGCTGTTTTTT. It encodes CSAPEGLANTGELFF.